One T cell receptor (beta chain) is described in this entry. This record comes from a study of control samples from healthy donors and cancer patients. Generated by immunoSEQ multiplex PCR, the TCRdb table keeps only in-frame clones and is missing some. The sample lists about 410,000 clones, around nine tenths occurring once. The trim removed 4 bases at V and 4 bases at J, leaving 6 bases unmatched. This CDR3 contains 14 residues. Germline assignment: CDR1 MNHEY and CDR2 SVGAGI. The sequence derives from a man aged 40-55 years with head and neck cancer. Specimen: PBMCs. V and J are TRBV6-5 and TRBJ1-2, with 7 bases fitting TRBD1. The CDR3 spells CASSFTGDPYGYTF. For the CDR3, the DNA is TGTGCCAGCAGTTTTACAGGGGACCCCTATGGCTACACCTTC.